This entry describes one T cell receptor beta chain. This record comes from a study of blood T cell repertoires in COVID-19. In the study overall: COVID-19 samples, acute and convalescent, were from the United States, Italy and Spain.

Per the original methods: How many nucleated cells were present was estimated from reference gene primer amplification. Sequenced by immunoSEQ multiplex PCR; TCRdb stores in-frame clones only, minus some. V and J calls plus clone size are reproduced from that table; the DNA served to infer D and trimming. Among 60,000 to 80,000 clones listed, about 82% were seen once. Participant age was roughly 18 to 95 years, and participants resided in about two dozen US areas. The CDR3 is made up of 14 amino acids. The V and J ends lost 8 bases and 1 base, in that order; junction bases with no gene match: 7. Germline V gives CDR1 MDHEN, CDR2 SYDVKM.

The sequence derives from a woman between 35 and 50 years old with acute COVID-19. Specimen: PBMCs or T cells enriched from blood (not recorded which). The genes are TRBV28 and TRBJ2-5; the match to TRBD1 covers 7 bases. CDR3 DNA sequence: TGTGCCAGCCAACCGGGACAGAGCCAAGAGACCCAGTACTTC. Translated, it gives CASQPGQSQETQYF. Drawing the rest from reference TRBV28 and TRBJ2-5, the complete variable domain is DVKVTQSSRYLVKRTGEKVFLECVQDMDHENMFWYRQDPGLGLRLIYFSYDVKMKEKGDIPEGYSVSREKKERFSLILESASTNQTSMYLCASQPGQSQETQYFGPGTRLLVL.